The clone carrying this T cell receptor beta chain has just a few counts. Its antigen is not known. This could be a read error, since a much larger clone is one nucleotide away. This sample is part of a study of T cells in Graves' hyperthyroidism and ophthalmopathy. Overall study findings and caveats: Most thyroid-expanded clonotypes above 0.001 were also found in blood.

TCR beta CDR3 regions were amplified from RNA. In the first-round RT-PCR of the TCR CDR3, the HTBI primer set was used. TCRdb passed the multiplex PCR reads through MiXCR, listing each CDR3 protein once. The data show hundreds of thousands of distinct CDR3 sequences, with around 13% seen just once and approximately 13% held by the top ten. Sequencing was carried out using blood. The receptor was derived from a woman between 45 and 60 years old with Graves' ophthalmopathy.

In DNA, the CDR3 is TGTGCCAGCAGTCCAATCCGAGGGGGAGGCGCTGAAGCTTTCTTT. This encodes CASSPIRGGGAEAFF. V usage is TRBV27 and J usage is TRBJ1-1; TRBD1 is a possible D gene (6 bases). Trimming removed 5 bases from V and 6 bases from J, with 19 bases in between. The CDR3 runs 15 residues. The germline CDR1 and CDR2 sequences are MNHEY and SMNVEV (reference sequence).